The entry that follows covers one T cell receptor beta chain sequence. Antigen unknown. This specimen belongs to a study of T cell clonotyping in hematopoietic cell transplantation. As for the study in general: Recipient samples before transplant were obtained post-cytoreduction.

CDR1 and CDR2 (germline): MNHEY, SMNVEV (reference sequence). V shed 5 bases and J shed 7 bases, with 23 bases lying between them. The CDR3 extends over 16 amino acids. General study points: Cells were unsorted, so CD4 and CD8 contributions were not separated. Recipient TCR diversity dropped after transplant; expanded clonotypes rose from day 30 to 180.

Assay: immunoSEQ multiplex PCR; the TCRdb copy retains only in-frame clones and omits some. The table lists 16,000 or so clones, 85% to 95% of them singletons, with 1.5% to 2% in the top ten. This sample's time point: recipient sample about 28 days before transplant, after cytoreduction. Samples: about 28 days before transplant, then days 30, 100 and 180 after. The sequence was collected from a man aged 18-30 years with biphenotypic leukemia. Some clones in this sample may be carry-over from other donors' samples. Here the sequenced sample was peripheral blood mononuclear cells, taken before stem cell transplant. The chain is built from TRBV27 and TRBJ1-2, with a possible D match to TRBD1 (6 bases). The CDR3 is CASSPMVGGGAIGYTF. The CDR3 DNA follows: TGTGCCAGCAGTCCAATGGTAGGCGGGGGGGCGATTGGCTACACCTTC.